The clone carrying this T cell receptor beta chain was seen only once. The junction had 7 bases not matched to a gene; V was cut back by 6 bases and J by 4 bases. The length of the CDR3 is 15 residues. CDR1 is MDHEN and CDR2 is SYDVKM in the germline V gene. In the original processing: From reference gene primer amplification, estimates of nucleated cell counts were derived. Only in-frame clones appear in the TCRdb table, and some are missing; sequencing was by immunoSEQ multiplex PCR. That table gives V, J and clone size, and the DNA gave D and trimming. This table holds approximately 210,000 clones, less than 90% found once. The data are from a study of blood T cell repertoires in COVID-19. Study at large: Collection of acute and convalescent COVID-19 samples took place in the United States, Italy and Spain. Sources were T cells, B-cell-depleted T cells, or PBMCs; the material itself was cDNA or gDNA.

The receptor was derived from a man aged 40-49 years with active or convalescent COVID-19. The sequencing input was peripheral blood. The chain is built from TRBV28 and TRBJ2-4; 9 positions agree with TRBD1. The CDR3 region is CASRGGQGIKNIQYF. The CDR3, as DNA: TGTGCCAGCAGGGGGGGACAGGGCATAAAAAACATTCAGTACTTC.